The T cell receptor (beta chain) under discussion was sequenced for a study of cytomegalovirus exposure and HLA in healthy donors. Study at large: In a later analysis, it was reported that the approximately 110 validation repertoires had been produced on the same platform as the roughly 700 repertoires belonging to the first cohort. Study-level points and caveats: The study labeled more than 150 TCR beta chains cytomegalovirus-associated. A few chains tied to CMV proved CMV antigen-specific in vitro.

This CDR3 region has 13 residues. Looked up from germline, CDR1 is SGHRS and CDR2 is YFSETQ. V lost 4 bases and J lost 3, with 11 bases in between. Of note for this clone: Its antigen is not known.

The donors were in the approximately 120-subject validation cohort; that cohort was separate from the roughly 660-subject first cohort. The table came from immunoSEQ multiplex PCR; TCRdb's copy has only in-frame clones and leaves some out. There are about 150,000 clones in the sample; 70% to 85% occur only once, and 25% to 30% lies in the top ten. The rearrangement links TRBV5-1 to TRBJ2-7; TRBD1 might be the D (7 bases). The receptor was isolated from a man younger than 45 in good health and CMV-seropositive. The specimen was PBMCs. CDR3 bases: TGCGCCAGCAGCCGGAGGGACAGCTACGAGCAGTACTTC. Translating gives CASSRRDSYEQYF.